The entry below describes one T cell receptor beta chain. CDR3 length: 15 residues. J gave up 9 bases and V 2 bases, and 7 bases lay outside the gene matches. CDR1 is SGHRS and CDR2 is YFSETQ in the germline V gene. The sample originates from a study of chronic HIV infection and antiretroviral therapy. In TCRdb, the 5' RACE reads were re-called with MiXCR into one record per CDR3 protein. The sample includes roughly 39,000 distinct CDR3 sequences, 8% to 10% of them seen just once. The chain is built from TRBV5-1 and TRBJ1-6; 8 nucleotides match TRBD1. The sequence derives from an adult who had HIV and had not received antiretroviral therapy, or was an uninfected healthy control (not recorded which). Source material: peripheral blood. DNA of the CDR3: TGCGCCAGCAGCTTATGGGAGGGACAGGCTTCACCCCTCCACTTT. As protein: CASSLWEGQASPLHF.